This entry concerns a single T cell receptor beta chain. Its antigen remains unknown. This specimen belongs to a study of OX40 agonist ivuxolimab in advanced cancers. Background on the study: Dose-escalation patients were diagnosed with hepatocellular carcinoma, melanoma, renal cell cancer or head and neck cancer. Participants averaged about 60 years of age (range 23 to 79) and were around 80% male.

CDR1 is MNHEY and CDR2 is SVGAGI in the germline V gene. J gave up 8 bases and V 4 bases, and 13 bases lay outside the gene matches. The CDR3 consists of 16 residues. Findings and caveats of the study: Both blood CD4+ and CD8+ T cells showed clonal growth by week 6 at 0.1 to 3.0 mg/kg. Antigen targets of the expanded peripheral T cells went undetermined.

Sequenced by immunoSEQ multiplex PCR; TCRdb stores in-frame clones only, minus some. The data show tens of thousands of clones, more than 75% seen once. The receptor comes from an adult with an advanced solid tumor such as melanoma, head and neck, liver or kidney cancer. The chain recombines TRBV6-5 with TRBJ2-3; TRBD1 matches at 9 bases. Specimen: CD4+ or CD8+ T cells sorted from blood, collected in a trial of the OX40 agonist ivuxolimab. CDR3 amino acids: CASSSGPGQGIATQYF. The CDR3, as DNA: TGTGCCAGCAGTTCCGGACCGGGACAGGGAATAGCTACGCAGTATTTT.